These T cell receptor beta chains were read from a single sample in a study of a mutant IDH1 vaccine in newly diagnosed glioma. Data came from immunoSEQ multiplex PCR; TCRdb stores just in-frame clones and leaves some out. The data contain 30,000 to 40,000 clones, around nine tenths of them seen just once; the ten biggest clones take up around 5%. No antigen is known for these receptors. The specimen was PBMCs, collected from a glioma patient whose treatment included an IDH1 peptide vaccine. These receptor sequences come from a woman aged 40-49 years with glioma. The CDR3 runs from the conserved cysteine through the conserved F or W. D genes are given only for firm matches. Not every row has a clone size; where given, it reads once, few, many or a size class.

j_gene: TRBJ1-1
d_gene: .
abundance: .
v_gene: TRBV6-1
CDR3nt: TGTGCCAGCAGTGAAGCGCTAGAGGGGCGGCCCACTGAAGCTTTCTTT
CDR3aa: CASSEALEGRPTEAFF

j_gene: TRBJ2-3
d_gene: TRBD2
abundance: .
v_gene: TRBV7-2
CDR3nt: TGTGCCAGCAGCTTGTTGGGGACTAGCGAAACAGATACGCAGTATTTT
CDR3aa: CASSLLGTSETDTQYF

j_gene: TRBJ1-4
d_gene: .
abundance: .
v_gene: TRBV2
CDR3nt: TGTGCCAGCAGTAGGGAAAACGAAAAACTGTTTTTT
CDR3aa: CASSRENEKLFF

j_gene: TRBJ2-6
d_gene: .
abundance: .
v_gene: TRBV14
CDR3nt: TGTGCCAGCAGCCAAGGGGGATCCAGGACACGAAGCTCTGGGGCCAACGTCCTGACTTTC
CDR3aa: CASSQGGSRTRSSGANVLTF

j_gene: TRBJ2-1
d_gene: .
abundance: .
v_gene: TRBV6-5
CDR3nt: TGTGCCAGCAGCCGCGACGGTCGGGAGCAGTTCTTC
CDR3aa: CASSRDGREQFF

j_gene: TRBJ1-5
d_gene: .
abundance: .
v_gene: TRBV4-1
CDR3nt: TGCGCCAGCAGCCAACCCGGGACCGGCAATCAGCCCCAGCATTTT
CDR3aa: CASSQPGTGNQPQHF

j_gene: TRBJ2-1
d_gene: TRBD2
abundance: .
v_gene: TRBV5-4
CDR3nt: TGTGCCAGCAGCGCGGGACTAGCGGGAGTTAATGAGCAGTTCTTC
CDR3aa: CASSAGLAGVNEQFF

j_gene: TRBJ1-5
d_gene: .
abundance: .
v_gene: TRBV5-1
CDR3nt: TGCGCCAGCAGCTTGGCCCTCAATCAGCCCCAGCATTTT
CDR3aa: CASSLALNQPQHF

j_gene: TRBJ2-5
d_gene: .
abundance: .
v_gene: TRBV18
CDR3nt: TGTGCCAGCTCAATGGCCACCCAAGAGACCCAGTACTTC
CDR3aa: CASSMATQETQYF

j_gene: TRBJ1-4
d_gene: TRBD1
abundance: .
v_gene: TRBV11-2
CDR3nt: TGTGCCAGCAGCTTAGGCAGGGGGCGTATTGCTAATGAAAAACTGTTTTTT
CDR3aa: CASSLGRGRIANEKLFF

j_gene: TRBJ2-1
d_gene: .
abundance: .
v_gene: TRBV5-4
CDR3nt: TGTGCCAGCAGCCTCCCGCCGATCAATGAGCAGTTCTTC
CDR3aa: CASSLPPINEQFF

j_gene: TRBJ1-1
d_gene: .
abundance: .
v_gene: TRBV5-1
CDR3nt: TGCGCCAGCAGCCCTCACCGCGACACTGAAGCTTTCTTT
CDR3aa: CASSPHRDTEAFF

j_gene: TRBJ2-1
d_gene: .
abundance: .
v_gene: TRBV30
CDR3nt: TGTGCCTGGAGCCCCCGCCTCCTCTACAATGAGCAGTTCTTC
CDR3aa: CAWSPRLLYNEQFF

j_gene: TRBJ2-1
d_gene: .
abundance: .
v_gene: TRBV5-4
CDR3nt: TGTGCCAGCAGCTTGGGCCTACCTGGCTACAATGAGCAGTTCTTC
CDR3aa: CASSLGLPGYNEQFF

j_gene: TRBJ2-2
d_gene: TRBD2
abundance: once
v_gene: TRBV27
CDR3nt: TGTGCCAGCAGCCCCGGGACTAGCGGTACCGGGGAGCTGTTTTTT
CDR3aa: CASSPGTSGTGELFF

j_gene: TRBJ1-2
d_gene: .
abundance: .
v_gene: TRBV4-3
CDR3nt: TGCGCCAGCAGCCAAGATCACGGGGGGCGGAAGTATGGCTACACCTTC
CDR3aa: CASSQDHGGRKYGYTF

j_gene: TRBJ2-1
d_gene: TRBD1
abundance: .
v_gene: TRBV4-1
CDR3nt: TGCGCCAGCAGCCAATCAGGGGGTGAAAATGAGCAGTTCTTC
CDR3aa: CASSQSGGENEQFF

j_gene: TRBJ2-2
d_gene: TRBD1
abundance: .
v_gene: TRBV5-4
CDR3nt: TGTGCCAGCAGCGGCGGACAGGGAATGGCCGGGGAGCTGTTTTTT
CDR3aa: CASSGGQGMAGELFF

j_gene: TRBJ1-3
d_gene: .
abundance: .
v_gene: TRBV4-1
CDR3nt: TGCGCCAGCAGCCAACTTACGACAGAGAGAAACACCATATATTTT
CDR3aa: CASSQLTTERNTIYF

j_gene: TRBJ1-5
d_gene: .
abundance: .
v_gene: TRBV28
CDR3nt: TGTGCCAGCATCACCGCCGGGCTGGGTCAGCCCCAGCATTTT
CDR3aa: CASITAGLGQPQHF

j_gene: TRBJ2-5
d_gene: TRBD2
abundance: once
v_gene: TRBV5-4
CDR3nt: TGTGCCAGCAGCTCGGCGGGGGGGGAGACCCAGTACTTC
CDR3aa: CASSSAGGETQYF

j_gene: TRBJ2-7
d_gene: .
abundance: .
v_gene: TRBV7-4
CDR3nt: TGTGCCACCACGCCCGGGCAGGGGAGCCCCGAGCAGTACTTC
CDR3aa: CATTPGQGSPEQYF

j_gene: TRBJ1-4
d_gene: TRBD1
abundance: .
v_gene: TRBV10-3
CDR3nt: TGTGCCATTTCGTCCGGGACAGGGTCAACTAATGAAAAACTGTTTTTT
CDR3aa: CAISSGTGSTNEKLFF

j_gene: TRBJ1-2
d_gene: .
abundance: .
v_gene: TRBV29-1
CDR3nt: TGCAGCGTTGATGGTCAGAGACAGGCTTATGGCTACACCTTC
CDR3aa: CSVDGQRQAYGYTF

j_gene: TRBJ1-5
d_gene: .
abundance: .
v_gene: TRBV4-1
CDR3nt: TGCGCCAGCAGCCTCCAAGACAGCGGCAATCAGCCCCAGCATTTT
CDR3aa: CASSLQDSGNQPQHF

j_gene: TRBJ1-1
d_gene: .
abundance: .
v_gene: TRBV6-1
CDR3nt: TGTGCCAGCAGTGATCCCCGGGGAAACACTGAAGCTTTCTTT
CDR3aa: CASSDPRGNTEAFF

j_gene: TRBJ2-1
d_gene: .
abundance: .
v_gene: TRBV7-6
CDR3nt: TGTGCCAGCAGCCCAGAACTAGGGGCTGAGCAGTTCTTC
CDR3aa: CASSPELGAEQFF

j_gene: TRBJ2-1
d_gene: .
abundance: .
v_gene: TRBV7-2
CDR3nt: TGTGCCAGCAGCCCTACCAGCCATGAGCAGTTCTTC
CDR3aa: CASSPTSHEQFF

j_gene: TRBJ2-7
d_gene: TRBD1
abundance: once
v_gene: TRBV5-1
CDR3nt: TGCGCCAGCAGCATAACGACAGGGGTCGACGAGCAGTACTTC
CDR3aa: CASSITTGVDEQYF

j_gene: TRBJ1-5
d_gene: .
abundance: few
v_gene: TRBV6-1
CDR3nt: TGTGCCAGCAGTGTGCAGCGCCAGACCAATCAGCCCCAGCATTTT
CDR3aa: CASSVQRQTNQPQHF

j_gene: TRBJ2-3
d_gene: TRBD2
abundance: .
v_gene: TRBV5-1
CDR3nt: TGCGCCAGCAGCCATAGACTAGCGGGAGAAGTCCCAGATACGCAGTATTTT
CDR3aa: CASSHRLAGEVPDTQYF

j_gene: TRBJ2-7
d_gene: TRBD1
abundance: .
v_gene: TRBV10-3
CDR3nt: TGTGCCATCAGTGAGTCGGGACAGACTGGCGAGCAGTACTTC
CDR3aa: CAISESGQTGEQYF

j_gene: TRBJ1-4
d_gene: TRBD1
abundance: .
v_gene: TRBV29-1
CDR3nt: TGCAGCGCCCTTAAACCGGGACAGGGGGATGAAAAACTGTTTTTT
CDR3aa: CSALKPGQGDEKLFF

j_gene: TRBJ2-7
d_gene: .
abundance: .
v_gene: TRBV4-1
CDR3nt: TGCGCCAGCAGCCAAGATAGAGCTCGGGAACAGTACTTC
CDR3aa: CASSQDRAREQYF

j_gene: TRBJ2-3
d_gene: .
abundance: .
v_gene: TRBV30
CDR3nt: TGTGCCTGGAGTGTAGGGCGTCGGTCAGGGCGGGTCACAGATACGCAGTATTTT
CDR3aa: CAWSVGRRSGRVTDTQYF

j_gene: TRBJ2-2
d_gene: TRBD2
abundance: .
v_gene: TRBV7-6
CDR3nt: TGTGCCAGCAGCTTAACTCAACTAGCGGGTAACACCGGGGAGCTGTTTTTT
CDR3aa: CASSLTQLAGNTGELFF

j_gene: TRBJ2-5
d_gene: TRBD2
abundance: .
v_gene: TRBV4-2
CDR3nt: TGTGCCAGCAGCCAAGATTTGGCTAGCGGGCCAAGGGGGGAGACCCAGTACTTC
CDR3aa: CASSQDLASGPRGETQYF

j_gene: TRBJ2-5
d_gene: TRBD2
abundance: once
v_gene: TRBV29-1
CDR3nt: TGCAGCGTACGGGGGGAGTCGGAGACCCAGTACTTC
CDR3aa: CSVRGESETQYF

j_gene: TRBJ2-5
d_gene: TRBD2
abundance: .
v_gene: TRBV11-3
CDR3nt: TGTGCCAGCAGCTCCGGACTAGCGGAACAAGAGACCCAGTACTTC
CDR3aa: CASSSGLAEQETQYF

j_gene: TRBJ1-6
d_gene: TRBD1
abundance: .
v_gene: TRBV6-1
CDR3nt: TGTGCCAGCAGAACAGGGGGCGAATCCCTCCACTTT
CDR3aa: CASRTGGESLHF

j_gene: TRBJ1-1
d_gene: .
abundance: .
v_gene: TRBV19
CDR3nt: TGTGCCAGTAGCAATCCCCGGGGGAACACTGAAGCTTTCTTT
CDR3aa: CASSNPRGNTEAFF

j_gene: TRBJ2-7
d_gene: TRBD1
abundance: once
v_gene: TRBV4-1
CDR3nt: TGCGCCAGCAGCCAAGGACCGGGGACAGCCTCCTACGAGCAGTACTTC
CDR3aa: CASSQGPGTASYEQYF

j_gene: TRBJ2-3
d_gene: .
abundance: .
v_gene: TRBV19
CDR3nt: TGTGCCAGTAGTATTGGGGATTTCGGAGATACGCAGTATTTT
CDR3aa: CASSIGDFGDTQYF

j_gene: TRBJ2-3
d_gene: TRBD2
abundance: .
v_gene: TRBV30
CDR3nt: TGTGCCTGGGAGACTAGCGTAAGCACAGATACGCAGTATTTT
CDR3aa: CAWETSVSTDTQYF

j_gene: TRBJ2-3
d_gene: TRBD2
abundance: .
v_gene: TRBV6-1
CDR3nt: TGTGCCAGCAGTGAGCGGGGGACTAGCACAGATACGCAGTATTTT
CDR3aa: CASSERGTSTDTQYF

j_gene: TRBJ2-7
d_gene: TRBD1
abundance: .
v_gene: TRBV5-1
CDR3nt: TGCGCCAGCAGCTTAGCACCGGGACAGCTGCACGAGCAGTACTTC
CDR3aa: CASSLAPGQLHEQYF

j_gene: TRBJ1-1
d_gene: TRBD1
abundance: .
v_gene: TRBV19
CDR3nt: TGTGCCAGTAGGAAATGGACAGGGGGCCCTACGAACACTGAAGCTTTCTTT
CDR3aa: CASRKWTGGPTNTEAFF

j_gene: TRBJ1-5
d_gene: .
abundance: once
v_gene: TRBV15
CDR3nt: TGTGCCACCAGCGTGCGGGGTAACAATCAGCCCCAGCATTTT
CDR3aa: CATSVRGNNQPQHF

j_gene: TRBJ1-6
d_gene: .
abundance: .
v_gene: TRBV19
CDR3nt: TGTGCCAGTAGTAACCGTGCCCCAAATTCACCCCTCCACTTT
CDR3aa: CASSNRAPNSPLHF

j_gene: TRBJ1-3
d_gene: .
abundance: .
v_gene: TRBV5-1
CDR3nt: TGCGCCAGCAGCTCCACACAACAGTTCTCTGGAAACACCATATATTTT
CDR3aa: CASSSTQQFSGNTIYF

j_gene: TRBJ1-5
d_gene: TRBD1
abundance: once
v_gene: TRBV15
CDR3nt: TGTGCCACCAGCAGCGAACAGGGGGCTCAGCCCCAGCATTTT
CDR3aa: CATSSEQGAQPQHF

j_gene: TRBJ2-2
d_gene: TRBD2
abundance: few
v_gene: TRBV27
CDR3nt: TGTGCCAGCAGATTAGCGGGAGCGATCGGGGAGCTGTTTTTT
CDR3aa: CASRLAGAIGELFF

j_gene: TRBJ2-3
d_gene: .
abundance: .
v_gene: TRBV4-1
CDR3nt: TGCGCCAGCAGGGTGCTAGCGCCTAGCACAGATACGCAGTATTTT
CDR3aa: CASRVLAPSTDTQYF

j_gene: TRBJ1-1
d_gene: TRBD1
abundance: .
v_gene: TRBV5-6
CDR3nt: TGTGCCAGCAGCTCCCCGGGACAGGGTTTGAACACTGAAGCTTTCTTT
CDR3aa: CASSSPGQGLNTEAFF

j_gene: TRBJ1-5
d_gene: .
abundance: .
v_gene: TRBV9
CDR3nt: TGTGCCAGCAGCGTAGATGTAGGGCAGCCCCAGCATTTT
CDR3aa: CASSVDVGQPQHF

j_gene: TRBJ1-3
d_gene: .
abundance: .
v_gene: TRBV11-2
CDR3nt: TGTGCCAGCAGCTTAACTGGAAACACCATATATTTT
CDR3aa: CASSLTGNTIYF

j_gene: TRBJ1-1
d_gene: TRBD1
abundance: .
v_gene: TRBV7-9
CDR3nt: TGTGCCAGCAGCTGGCCCCGGACAGGGACGAACACTGAAGCTTTCTTT
CDR3aa: CASSWPRTGTNTEAFF

j_gene: TRBJ2-3
d_gene: TRBD1
abundance: few
v_gene: TRBV5-6
CDR3nt: TGTGCCAGCAGCTTGTTTGTCAGGGGGACAGATACGCAGTATTTT
CDR3aa: CASSLFVRGTDTQYF

j_gene: TRBJ2-5
d_gene: TRBD2
abundance: .
v_gene: TRBV29-1
CDR3nt: TGCAGCGTTGGCTCGGGAGCGGGGGCAGAGACCCAGTACTTC
CDR3aa: CSVGSGAGAETQYF

j_gene: TRBJ2-7
d_gene: TRBD2
abundance: .
v_gene: TRBV30
CDR3nt: TGTGCCTGGAGTGTGACTAGCGGGTTATACGAGCAGTACTTC
CDR3aa: CAWSVTSGLYEQYF